This is a list of T cell receptor beta chains from one sample in a study of technical replicates of blood from several donors. Measured with immunoSEQ multiplex PCR; TCRdb has only the in-frame clones, and not every one. The data contain 45,000 to 60,000 clones, 90% to 95% of them singletons. Sequenced: PBMCs. These receptors were collected from a human donor in good health. Some clones in this sample may be carry-over from other donors' samples. CDR3s include the opening cysteine and the closing phenylalanine or tryptophan. The D gene is left open where the match is weak. Rows give clone size only sometimes, using once, few, many, or a class for an expanded clone.

TRBV7-9	TRBJ1-1	-	-	TGTGCCAGCAGCTATAGACAGGCTCGAAGCACTGAAGCTTTCTTT	CASSYRQARSTEAFF
TRBV15	TRBJ1-2	-	-	TGTGCCACCAGCAGAGGGGCAGGGGAGCGCTATGGCTACACCTTC	CATSRGAGERYGYTF
TRBV30	TRBJ1-4	-	-	TGTGCCTGGGGTGGGACAATAGGCGAAAAACTGTTTTTT	CAWGGTIGEKLFF
TRBV5-1	TRBJ2-2	-	-	TGCGCCAGCAGCTGGGGACAGAACACCGGGGAGCTGTTTTTT	CASSWGQNTGELFF
TRBV6-6	TRBJ2-3	many	TRBD2	TGTGCCAGCAGGTATCCGACTAGCGGGGAAGCGGATACGCAGTATTTT	CASRYPTSGEADTQYF
TRBV4-2	TRBJ1-6	-	-	TGTGCCAGCAGCCCCGAGGGGCAGGGAGGCTCCTATAATTCACCCCTCCACTTT	CASSPEGQGGSYNSPLHF
TRBV7-2	TRBJ2-7	few	-	TGTGCCAGCAGCAAAGACTTCACCTACGAGCAGTACTTC	CASSKDFTYEQYF
TRBV9	TRBJ1-2	few	-	TGTGCCAGCAGCGTAGGCGGGACTTCCTATGGCTACACCTTC	CASSVGGTSYGYTF
TRBV6-5	TRBJ1-3	-	TRBD1	TGTGCCAGCAGTCTGGACAGGGCAAATGGAAACACCATATATTTT	CASSLDRANGNTIYF
TRBV2	TRBJ2-7	-	-	TGTGTCAGTACTGCGGCCTACGAGCAGTACTTC	CVSTAAYEQYF
TRBV6-5	TRBJ1-2	once	TRBD1	TGTGCCAGCACCAAATCAGGCAACAGGGGGGGCTACACCTTC	CASTKSGNRGGYTF
TRBV6-5	TRBJ2-3	-	-	TGTGCCAGCAGTCGACAGGGAGGCGGAAATACGCAGTATTTT	CASSRQGGGNTQYF
TRBV6-5	TRBJ2-1	once	-	TGTGCCAGCAGTTACACCAGGGATGAGCAGTTCTTC	CASSYTRDEQFF
TRBV15	TRBJ2-2	-	TRBD1	TGTGCCACCAGCAGGGACAGGGGAAGTGTCGGGGAGCTGTTTTTT	CATSRDRGSVGELFF
TRBV4-1	TRBJ2-5	-	-	TGCGCCAGCAGCCAAGATCCCCTAGCCCGAGAGACCCAGTACTTC	CASSQDPLARETQYF
TRBV29-1	TRBJ2-7	-	TRBD1	TGCAGCGGAAACAGGGGCCACGAGCAGTACTTC	CSGNRGHEQYF
TRBV23-1	TRBJ2-7	-	TRBD2	TGCGCCAGCACTGGTCCGGCAGGGAGGGCGACCAACGAGCAGTACTTC	CASTGPAGRATNEQYF
TRBV15	TRBJ2-5	-	-	TGTGCCACCAGCAGAGATCTCTCCCTCGGAGAGACCCAGTACTTC	CATSRDLSLGETQYF
TRBV18	TRBJ2-7	-	TRBD2	TGTGCCAGCTCACAAACTAGCGGGAGCTCCTACGAGCAGTACTTC	CASSQTSGSSYEQYF
TRBV30	TRBJ1-1	-	-	TGTGCCTGGACCTTGGGGGGTATGAACACTGAAGCTTTCTTT	CAWTLGGMNTEAFF
TRBV4-3	TRBJ2-7	-	-	TGCGCCAGCAGCCAAGACAGGGGCCCCTACGAGCAGTACTTC	CASSQDRGPYEQYF
TRBV7-2	TRBJ2-2	-	TRBD2	TGTGCCAGCAGCCCCCCGGGGGGGCGGGTCACCGGGGAGCTGTTTTTT	CASSPPGGRVTGELFF
TRBV6-1	TRBJ1-5	-	-	TGTGCCAGCTCCCCCTATAGCAATCAGCCCCAGCATTTT	CASSPYSNQPQHF
TRBV19	TRBJ1-6	-	-	TGTGCCAGCCGCCCAGGCAGGGTCAGGTCACCCCTCCACTTT	CASRPGRVRSPLHF
TRBV15	TRBJ2-2	once	TRBD2	TGTGCCACCGCGCCGGGACTAAAGACCAGGGAGCTGTTTTTT	CATAPGLKTRELFF
TRBV6-5	TRBJ2-3	-	TRBD2	TGTGCCAGCAGTTATAGCGGGCGATTCACAGATACGCAGTATTTT	CASSYSGRFTDTQYF
TRBV4-2	TRBJ2-7	-	-	TGTGCCAGCAGCCAGGAGGACTGGGCCTCCTACGAGCAGTACTTC	CASSQEDWASYEQYF
TRBV5-1	TRBJ1-1	-	-	TGCGCCAGCAGCTTCCAGACAGATAAGAACACTGAAGCTTTCTTT	CASSFQTDKNTEAFF
TRBV27	TRBJ1-6	-	TRBD1	TGTGCCAGCAGTTTAACCTCTGGGACAGGGACTTCACCCCTCCACTTT	CASSLTSGTGTSPLHF
TRBV18	TRBJ1-3	-	-	TGTGCCAGCTCACCGGCAGGAGGAAACACCATATATTTT	CASSPAGGNTIYF
TRBV10-3	TRBJ1-2	-	TRBD1	TGTGCCAGCCTCTACGGACAGGGGGCTTTAGGCTACACCTTC	CASLYGQGALGYTF
TRBV7-2	TRBJ1-6	-	TRBD1	TGTGCCAGCAGCTTAGCTGGACAGGGAAATTCACCCCTCCACTTT	CASSLAGQGNSPLHF
TRBV7-2	TRBJ2-7	-	-	TGTGCCAGCAGCTCCCATGCCGCGGCCCCCCGGGAGCAGTACTTC	CASSSHAAAPREQYF
TRBV4-2	TRBJ1-6	once	TRBD1	TGTGCCAGCAGCCAACTACAGGGGGCCTATAATTCACCCCTCCACTTT	CASSQLQGAYNSPLHF
TRBV5-8	TRBJ2-3	once	TRBD2	TGTGCCAGCAGCTTCGGGACTATTGATACGCAGTATTTT	CASSFGTIDTQYF
TRBV11-2	TRBJ1-2	once	TRBD1	TGTGCCAGCAGCCGGACAGGGGGAGACTATGGCTACACCTTC	CASSRTGGDYGYTF
TRBV7-2	TRBJ2-5	-	-	TGTGCCAGCAGCCCTATGGGCCAGTCGGAGACCCAGTACTTC	CASSPMGQSETQYF
TRBV4-1	TRBJ1-1	-	TRBD1	TGCGCCAGCAGCCGAAACCCCGGACAGGGAACGAACACTGAAGCTTTCTTT	CASSRNPGQGTNTEAFF
TRBV7-9	TRBJ1-1	-	-	TGTGCCAGCAGCCGGGACTCTGAAGCTTTCTTT	CASSRDSEAFF
TRBV6-5	TRBJ2-3	once	TRBD2	TGTGCCAGCAGTTACACTAGCGGTTACACAGATACGCAGTATTTT	CASSYTSGYTDTQYF
TRBV10-3	TRBJ2-2	once	-	TGTGCCATCAGTGAGTCGACGGGGGTGGGGACCGGGGAGCTGTTTTTT	CAISESTGVGTGELFF